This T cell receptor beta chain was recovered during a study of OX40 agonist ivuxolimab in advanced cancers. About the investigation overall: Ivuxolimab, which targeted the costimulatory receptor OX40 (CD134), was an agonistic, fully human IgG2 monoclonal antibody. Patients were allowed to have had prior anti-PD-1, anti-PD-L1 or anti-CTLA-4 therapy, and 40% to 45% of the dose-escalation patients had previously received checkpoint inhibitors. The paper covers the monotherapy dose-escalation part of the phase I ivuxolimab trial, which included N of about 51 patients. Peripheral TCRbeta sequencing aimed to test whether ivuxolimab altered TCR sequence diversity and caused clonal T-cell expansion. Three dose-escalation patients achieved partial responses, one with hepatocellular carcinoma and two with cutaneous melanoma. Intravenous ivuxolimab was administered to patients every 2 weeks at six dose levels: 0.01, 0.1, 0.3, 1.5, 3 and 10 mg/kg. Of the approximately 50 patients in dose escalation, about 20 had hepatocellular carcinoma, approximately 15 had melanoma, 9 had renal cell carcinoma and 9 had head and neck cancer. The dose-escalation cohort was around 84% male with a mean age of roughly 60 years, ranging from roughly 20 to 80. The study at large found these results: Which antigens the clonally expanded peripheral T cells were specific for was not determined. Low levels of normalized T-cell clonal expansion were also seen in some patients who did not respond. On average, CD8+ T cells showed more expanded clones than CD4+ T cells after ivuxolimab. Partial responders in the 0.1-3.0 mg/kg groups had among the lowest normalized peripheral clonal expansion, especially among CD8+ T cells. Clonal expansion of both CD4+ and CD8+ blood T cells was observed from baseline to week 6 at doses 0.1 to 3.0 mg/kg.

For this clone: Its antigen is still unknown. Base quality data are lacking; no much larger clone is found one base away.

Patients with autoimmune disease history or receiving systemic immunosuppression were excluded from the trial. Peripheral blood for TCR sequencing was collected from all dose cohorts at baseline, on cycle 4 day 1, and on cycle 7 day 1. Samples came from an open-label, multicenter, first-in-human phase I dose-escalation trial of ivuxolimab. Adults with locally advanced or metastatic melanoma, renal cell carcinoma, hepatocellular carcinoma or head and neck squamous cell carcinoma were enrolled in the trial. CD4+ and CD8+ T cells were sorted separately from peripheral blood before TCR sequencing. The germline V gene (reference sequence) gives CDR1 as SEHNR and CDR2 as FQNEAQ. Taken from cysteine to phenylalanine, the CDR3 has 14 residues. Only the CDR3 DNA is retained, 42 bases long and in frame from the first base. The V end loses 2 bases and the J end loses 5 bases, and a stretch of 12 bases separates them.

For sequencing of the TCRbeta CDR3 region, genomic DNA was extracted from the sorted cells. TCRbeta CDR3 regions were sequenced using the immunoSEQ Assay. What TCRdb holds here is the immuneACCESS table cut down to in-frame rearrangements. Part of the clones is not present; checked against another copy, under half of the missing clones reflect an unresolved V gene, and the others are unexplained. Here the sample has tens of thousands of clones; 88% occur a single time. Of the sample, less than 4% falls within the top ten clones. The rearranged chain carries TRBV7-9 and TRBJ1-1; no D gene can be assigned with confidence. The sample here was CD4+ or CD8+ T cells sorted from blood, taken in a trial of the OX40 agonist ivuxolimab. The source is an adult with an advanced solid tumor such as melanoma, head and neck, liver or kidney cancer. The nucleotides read TGTGCCAGCAGCTTAAAAGGGATCGGGACTGAAGCTTTCTTT. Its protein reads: CASSLKGIGTEAFF.